One T cell receptor beta chain is described in this entry. Its specificity is unknown. Assay used: immunoSEQ multiplex PCR; TCRdb lists only in-frame clones, some missing. The data contain 19,000 or so clones, approximately 85% of them singletons. The sample is drawn from a study of T cells in localized non-small cell lung cancer. The study, taken as a whole, reports: Clonality of T cells reached its maximum in uninvolved adjacent lung, surpassing tumor. Multi-region tumor sequencing was not done, so intratumor heterogeneity could not be excluded.

The germline gives CDR1 LNHDA, CDR2 SQIVND (reference sequence). The V segment lost 5 bases and the J segment 4 bases; nucleotides outside the gene matches: 5. The CDR3 totals 15 residues. This sample comprised peripheral blood mononuclear cells, obtained before any cancer treatment. The TCR sequence derives from a male donor older than 55 with stage II lung adenocarcinoma. V usage is TRBV19 and J usage is TRBJ2-2; TRBD2 matches at 9 bases. CDR3 sequence (DNA): TGTGCCAGTAGTTCAAGCGGGAGGAGCACCGGGGAGCTGTTTTTT. This sequence encodes CASSSSGRSTGELFF.